This T cell receptor beta chain was retrieved from a study of CD8+CD57+ T cells in acquired aplastic anemia. General observations from the study: Patients showed no significant difference from controls in CD8+ Simpson's diversity.

Trimming left V 5 bases short and J 3 bases short, with 14 bases between. Germline loops: CDR1 SEHNR, CDR2 FQNEAQ (reference sequence). CDR3 length equals 14 residues. This clonotype was seen many times. Its target is not known. Patients who underwent sequencing had shown CD8+CD57+ cell expansion by flow cytometry. Genomic DNA provided the template from which TCR beta VDJ and CDR3 profiles were obtained. TCRdb itself ran the reads through MiXCR, one entry per CDR3 protein. The sample consists of 400,000 to 600,000 distinct CDR3 sequences, 25% to 40% of them appearing once. The gene calls are TRBV7-9 and TRBJ2-7; D not certain. The TCR originated in a human donor with aplastic anemia. The specimen sequenced was sorted CD4+, CD8+, or CD8+CD57+ T cells (not recorded which) from PBMCs. CDR3 DNA sequence: TGTGCCAGCAGCCCCCAGCTTACGGGCTACGAGCAGTACTTC. Translating gives CASSPQLTGYEQYF.